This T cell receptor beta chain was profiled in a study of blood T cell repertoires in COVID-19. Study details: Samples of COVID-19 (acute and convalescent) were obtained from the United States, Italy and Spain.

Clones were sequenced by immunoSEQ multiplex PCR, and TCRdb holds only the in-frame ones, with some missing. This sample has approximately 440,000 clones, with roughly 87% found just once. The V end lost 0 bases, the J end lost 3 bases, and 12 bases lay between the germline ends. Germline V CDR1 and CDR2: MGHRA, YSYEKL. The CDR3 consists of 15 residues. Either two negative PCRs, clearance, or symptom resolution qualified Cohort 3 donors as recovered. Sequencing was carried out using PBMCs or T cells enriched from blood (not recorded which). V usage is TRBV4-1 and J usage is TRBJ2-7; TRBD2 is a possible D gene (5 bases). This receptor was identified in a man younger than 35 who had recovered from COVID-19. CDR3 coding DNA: TGCGCCAGCAGCCAAGAGGAGGAGGAGATCTACGAGCAGTACTTC. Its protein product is CASSQEEEEIYEQYF.